The present entry profiles one T cell receptor (beta chain) with its context. Its antigen is undetermined. This entry belongs to a study of T cells expressing NK-cell markers. Study details: From sorted CD3+CD56+NKG2C+, CD3+CD56+NKG2C- and CD3+CD56-NKG2C+ T cells came the TCR beta repertoires.

Per the germline V gene, CDR1 is DFQATT and CDR2 is SNEGSKA (reference sequence). This CDR3 region has 13 residues. cDNA encoding TCR beta was synthesized via 5'RACE template switching incorporating UMIs. TCRdb reworked the 5' RACE reads into one entry per CDR3 protein, no DNA. The sample holds over 250,000 distinct CDR3 sequences. Study-level points and caveats: For a few donors, these clonotypes were likewise the leading ones in the CD3+CD56-NKG2C+ fraction. It was still unclear whether expanded NKG2C+ T cell clones were HCMV specific.

The rearrangement links TRBV20-1 to TRBJ1-2; TCRdb's assignment of TRBD1 cannot be checked, as there is no DNA. The sequenced material came from blood T cells: a sorted CD56 or NKG2C T cell subset, CD4+ or CD8+ T cells, or bulk PBMC T cells (not recorded which). The clonotype was recovered from a woman between 18 and 69 years old in good health. Here the CDR3 reads CSASAGTGVGYTF.